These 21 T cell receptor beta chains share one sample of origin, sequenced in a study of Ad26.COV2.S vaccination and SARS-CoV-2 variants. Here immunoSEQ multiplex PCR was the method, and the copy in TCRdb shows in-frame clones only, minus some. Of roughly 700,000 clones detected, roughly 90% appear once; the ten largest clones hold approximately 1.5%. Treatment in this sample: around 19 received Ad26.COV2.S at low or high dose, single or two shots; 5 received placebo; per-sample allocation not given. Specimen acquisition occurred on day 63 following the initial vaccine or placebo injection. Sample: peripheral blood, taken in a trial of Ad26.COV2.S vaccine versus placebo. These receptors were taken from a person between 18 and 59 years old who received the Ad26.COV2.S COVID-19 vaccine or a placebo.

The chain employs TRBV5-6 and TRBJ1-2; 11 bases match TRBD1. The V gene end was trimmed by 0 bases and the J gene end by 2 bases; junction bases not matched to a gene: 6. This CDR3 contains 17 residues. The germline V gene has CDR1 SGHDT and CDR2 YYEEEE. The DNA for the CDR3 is TGTGCCAGCAGCTTGGCCGGCTGGACAGGGGGCAACTATGGCTACACCTTC. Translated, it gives CASSLAGWTGGNYGYTF.

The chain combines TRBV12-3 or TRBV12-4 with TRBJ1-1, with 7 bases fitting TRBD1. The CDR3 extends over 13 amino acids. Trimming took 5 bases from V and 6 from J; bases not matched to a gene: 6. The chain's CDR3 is CASSHQTGSEAFF. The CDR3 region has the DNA TGTGCCAGCAGTCACCAGACAGGGTCTGAAGCTTTCTTT.

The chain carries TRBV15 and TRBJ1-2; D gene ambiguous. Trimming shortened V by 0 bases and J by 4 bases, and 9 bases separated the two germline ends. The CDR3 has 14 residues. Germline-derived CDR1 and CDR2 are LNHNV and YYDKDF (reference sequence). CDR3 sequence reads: CATSRDTGVYGYTF. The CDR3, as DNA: TGTGCCACCAGCAGAGATACCGGGGTCTATGGCTACACCTTC.

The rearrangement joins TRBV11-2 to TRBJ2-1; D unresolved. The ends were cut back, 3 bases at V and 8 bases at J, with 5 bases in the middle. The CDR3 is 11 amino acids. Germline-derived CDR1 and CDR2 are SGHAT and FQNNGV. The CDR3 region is CASSFFHEQFF. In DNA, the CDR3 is TGTGCCAGCAGCTTCTTCCATGAGCAGTTCTTC.

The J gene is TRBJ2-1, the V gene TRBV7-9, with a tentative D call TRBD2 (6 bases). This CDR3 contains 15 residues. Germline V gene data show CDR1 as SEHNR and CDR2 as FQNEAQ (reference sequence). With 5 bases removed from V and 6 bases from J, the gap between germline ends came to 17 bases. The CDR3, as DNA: TGTGCCAGCAGCCGATCGGGAGTGGGGGTCAATGAGCAGTTCTTC. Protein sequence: CASSRSGVGVNEQFF.

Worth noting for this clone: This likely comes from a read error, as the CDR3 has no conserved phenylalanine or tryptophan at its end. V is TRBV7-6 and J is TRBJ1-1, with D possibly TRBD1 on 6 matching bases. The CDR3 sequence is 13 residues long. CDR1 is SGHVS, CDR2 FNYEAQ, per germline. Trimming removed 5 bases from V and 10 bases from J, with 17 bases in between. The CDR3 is CASSQSPGHAAFL. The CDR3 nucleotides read TGTGCCAGCAGCCAATCACCGGGACACGCAGCTTTCCTC.

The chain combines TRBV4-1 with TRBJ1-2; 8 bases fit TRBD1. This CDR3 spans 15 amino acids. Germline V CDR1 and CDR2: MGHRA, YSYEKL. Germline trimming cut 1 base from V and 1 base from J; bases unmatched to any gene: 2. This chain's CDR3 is CASSQVTGDNYGYTF. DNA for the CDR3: TGCGCCAGCAGCCAAGTGACAGGGGATAACTATGGCTACACCTTC.

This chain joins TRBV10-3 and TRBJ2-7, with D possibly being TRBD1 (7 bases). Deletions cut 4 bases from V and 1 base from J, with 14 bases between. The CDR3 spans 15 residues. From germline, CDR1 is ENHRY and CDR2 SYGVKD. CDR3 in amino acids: CAISGRAGGSYEQYF. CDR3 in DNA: TGTGCCATCAGTGGTCGCGCAGGGGGGTCCTACGAGCAGTACTTC.

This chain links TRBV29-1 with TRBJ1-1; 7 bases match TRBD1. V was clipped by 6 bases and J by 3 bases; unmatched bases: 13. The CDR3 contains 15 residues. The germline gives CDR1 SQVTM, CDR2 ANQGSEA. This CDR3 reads CSVVGQYRVDTEAFF. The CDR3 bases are TGCAGCGTGGTGGGACAGTACCGGGTAGACACTGAAGCTTTCTTT.

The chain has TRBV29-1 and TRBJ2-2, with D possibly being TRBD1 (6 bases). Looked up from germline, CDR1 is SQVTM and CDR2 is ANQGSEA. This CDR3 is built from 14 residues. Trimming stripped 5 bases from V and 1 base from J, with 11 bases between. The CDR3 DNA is TGCAGCGTTTGGGGGCTAGAGAACACCGGGGAGCTGTTTTTT. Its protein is CSVWGLENTGELFF.

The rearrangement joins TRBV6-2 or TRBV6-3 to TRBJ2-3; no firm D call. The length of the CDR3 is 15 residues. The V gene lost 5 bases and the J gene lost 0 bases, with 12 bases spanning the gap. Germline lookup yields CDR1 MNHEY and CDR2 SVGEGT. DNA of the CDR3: TGTGCCAGCAGTCCCCCGGCGGCTAGCACAGATACGCAGTATTTT. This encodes CASSPPAASTDTQYF.

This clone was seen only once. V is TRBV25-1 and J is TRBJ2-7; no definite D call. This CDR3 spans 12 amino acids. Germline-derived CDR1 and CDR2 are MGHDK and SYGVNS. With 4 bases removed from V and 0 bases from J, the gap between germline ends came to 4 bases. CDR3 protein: CASSGNSYEQYF. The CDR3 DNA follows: TGTGCCAGCAGTGGTAACTCCTACGAGCAGTACTTC.

The CDR3 sequence: CASSDPGTGRDTQYF. The CDR3, as DNA: TGTGCCAGCAGTGATCCCGGGACAGGGAGAGATACGCAGTATTTT. The rearrangement uses TRBV6-1 and TRBJ2-3; 9 nucleotides agree with TRBD1. V lost 3 bases to trimming and J lost 5 bases; unmatched junction nucleotides: 6. The germline CDR1 and CDR2 sequences are MNHNS and SASEGT. The CDR3 contains 15 residues.

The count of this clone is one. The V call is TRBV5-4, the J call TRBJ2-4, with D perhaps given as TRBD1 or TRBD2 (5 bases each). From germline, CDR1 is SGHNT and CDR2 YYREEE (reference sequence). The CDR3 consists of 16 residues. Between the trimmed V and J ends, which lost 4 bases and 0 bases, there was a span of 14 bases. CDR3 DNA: TGTGCCAGCAGCCTTGGGGGTAGGCTAGCCAAAAACATTCAGTACTTC. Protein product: CASSLGGRLAKNIQYF.

The CDR3 DNA is TGTGCCTGGAGTCGGCTAGCGATCTCCACCGGGGAGCTGTTTTTT. It translates to CAWSRLAISTGELFF. This sequence joins TRBV30 and TRBJ2-2; D might be TRBD2 (6 bases). Per germline, CDR1 GTSNPN and CDR2 SVGIG (reference sequence). CDR3 size: 15 residues. The germline V and J ends were trimmed by 2 bases and 4 bases, with 14 bases remaining between them.

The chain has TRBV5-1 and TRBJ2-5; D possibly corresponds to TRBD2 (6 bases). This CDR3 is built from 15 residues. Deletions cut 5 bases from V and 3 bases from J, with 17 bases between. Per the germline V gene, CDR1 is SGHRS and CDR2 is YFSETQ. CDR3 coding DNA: TGCGCCAGCAGTTCTATTGGTAGCGGTAAAGAGACCCAGTACTTC. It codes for CASSSIGSGKETQYF. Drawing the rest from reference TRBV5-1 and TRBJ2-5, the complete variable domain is KAGVTQTPRYLIKTRGQQVTLSCSPISGHRSVSWYQQTPGQGLQFLFEYFSETQRNKGNFPGRFSGRQFSNSRSEMNVSTLELGDSALYLCASSSIGSGKETQYFGPGTRLLVL.

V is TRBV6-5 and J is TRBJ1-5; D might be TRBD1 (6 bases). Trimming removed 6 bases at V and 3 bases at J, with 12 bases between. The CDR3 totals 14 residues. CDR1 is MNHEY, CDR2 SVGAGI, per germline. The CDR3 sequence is CASSRGQHNQPQHF. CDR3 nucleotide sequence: TGTGCCAGCAGCCGCGGACAGCACAATCAGCCCCAGCATTTT.

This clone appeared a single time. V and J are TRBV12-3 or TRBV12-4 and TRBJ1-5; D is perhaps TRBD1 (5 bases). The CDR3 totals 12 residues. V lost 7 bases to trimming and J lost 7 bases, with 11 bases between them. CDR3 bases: TGTGCCAGCAAACGGGGGGACCAGCCCCAGCATTTT. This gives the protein CASKRGDQPQHF.

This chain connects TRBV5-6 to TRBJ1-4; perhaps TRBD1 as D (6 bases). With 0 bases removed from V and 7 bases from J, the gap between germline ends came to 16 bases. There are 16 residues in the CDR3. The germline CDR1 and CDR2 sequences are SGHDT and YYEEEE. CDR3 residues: CASSLEGQGTGEKLFF. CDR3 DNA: TGTGCCAGCAGCTTGGAGGGGCAGGGGACGGGTGAAAAACTGTTTTTT.

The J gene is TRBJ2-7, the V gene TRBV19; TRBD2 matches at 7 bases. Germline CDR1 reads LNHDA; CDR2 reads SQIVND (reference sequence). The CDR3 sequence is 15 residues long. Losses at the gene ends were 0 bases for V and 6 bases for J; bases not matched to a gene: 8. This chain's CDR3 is CASSIDTAGAFEQYF. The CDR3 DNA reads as TGTGCCAGTAGTATAGACACTGCGGGAGCTTTCGAGCAGTACTTC.

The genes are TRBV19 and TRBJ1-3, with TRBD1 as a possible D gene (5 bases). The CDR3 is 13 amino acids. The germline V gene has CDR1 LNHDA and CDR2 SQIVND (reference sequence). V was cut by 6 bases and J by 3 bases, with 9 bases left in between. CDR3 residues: CASSDSDGNTIYF. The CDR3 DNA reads TGTGCCAGTAGCGACAGTGATGGAAACACCATATATTTT. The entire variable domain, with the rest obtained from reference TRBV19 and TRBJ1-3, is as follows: DGGITQSPKYLFRKEGQNVTLSCEQNLNHDAMYWYRQDPGQGLRLIYYSQIVNDFQKGDIAEGYSVSREKKESFPLTVTSAQKNPTAFYLCASSDSDGNTIYFGEGSWLTVV.